One and the same sample provided the 18 T cell receptor beta chains below, sequenced in a study of post-analysis software for immune sequencing data. Study-level points and caveats: About five TRBV segments, including TRBV5-6, TRBV5-1 and TRBV20-1, were more frequent in patients than controls.

Sequencing libraries made from TCR beta cDNA carried unique molecular identifiers. TCRdb fed the PCR reads into MiXCR, producing one record per CDR3 protein. The sample carries roughly 600,000 distinct CDR3 sequences, 44% recorded once. The antigens of these receptors remain unknown. The material sequenced was blood. The receptors were sampled from a girl aged 5 to 17 with multiple sclerosis.

V is TRBV7-6 and J is TRBJ2-1; TRBD1 aligns across 8 bases. Unmatched junction bases numbered 6, after V lost 5 bases and J lost 3 bases. The CDR3 is 15 amino acids. Germline V CDR1 and CDR2: SGHVS, FNYEAQ. Written as DNA, the CDR3 is TGTGCCAGCAGCCCGCACGGACAGGGCTACAATGAGCAGTTCTTC. This translates into CASSPHGQGYNEQFF.

This clonotype was seen a few times. The V and J genes are TRBV12-3 or TRBV12-4 and TRBJ2-1; D is uncertain. The CDR3 runs 11 residues. V shed 8 bases and J shed 0 bases, with 2 bases lying between them. This chain's CDR3 is CASLSYNEQFF. The CDR3 DNA follows: TGTGCCAGCCTCTCCTACAATGAGCAGTTCTTC.

J is TRBJ1-1 and V is TRBV5-1; D uncertain. V gave up 1 base and J gave up 1 base, with 11 bases separating them. The CDR3 loop spans 15 amino acids. Germline V CDR1 and CDR2: SGHRS, YFSETQ. CDR3 DNA: TGCGCCAGCAGCTTGTTTTCAGAGGGGAACACTGAAGCTTTCTTT. This encodes CASSLFSEGNTEAFF.

This sequence joins TRBV7-2 and TRBJ2-7, with unresolved D. Trimming left V 1 base short and J 0 bases short, with 16 bases between. This CDR3 contains 17 residues. Germline V lookup: CDR1 SGHTA, CDR2 FQGNSA. CDR3 nucleotide sequence: TGTGCCAGCAGCTTAGGAATGTTGTTACGGAGCTCCTACGAGCAGTACTTC. Translating it yields CASSLGMLLRSSYEQYF.

This clonotype was picked up a small number of times. The genes are TRBV10-3 and TRBJ2-5, with TRBD2 identical over 13 bases. Trimming cost V 5 bases and J 0 bases; bases outside gene matches: 3. The CDR3 length is 16 residues. Germline V gives CDR1 ENHRY, CDR2 SYGVKD. Written as DNA, the CDR3 is TGTGCCATCAGTTCCGGGACTAGCGGGGACCAAGAGACCCAGTACTTC. Translation gives CAISSGTSGDQETQYF.

This rearrangement joins TRBV20-1 to TRBJ1-2; TRBD1 might be the D (6 bases). Germline V lookup: CDR1 DFQATT, CDR2 SNEGSKA (reference sequence). CDR3 size: 14 residues. The V and J ends lost 0 bases and 0 bases respectively, with 8 bases between them. In DNA, the CDR3 is TGCAGTGCTAGAGACAGGGGAGCTAACTATGGCTACACCTTC. Translating it yields CSARDRGANYGYTF.

V gene TRBV20-1 combines with J gene TRBJ2-7; D unresolved. The DNA end lines up better with TRBJ2-5; the J call may be wrong. Germline V gene sequence: CDR1 DFQATT, CDR2 SNEGSKA (reference sequence). The CDR3 is 16 residues long. CDR3 sequence (DNA): TGCAGTGCCGCTGGATTCGGCGCAAGGTACCAAGAGACCCAGTACTTC. Translation: CSAAGFGARYQETQYF.

This clonotype was counted ten times or more. V gene TRBV6-5 combines with J gene TRBJ1-5; D remains unclear. V was clipped by 4 bases and J by 11 bases, with 9 bases between them. The germline V gene has CDR1 MNHEY and CDR2 SVGAGI. This CDR3 contains 11 residues. The CDR3 DNA follows: TGTGCCAGCAGTTTCTCAGGTACCCAGCATTTT. Protein: CASSFSGTQHF.

The gene calls are TRBV7-9 and TRBJ2-5; D remains ambiguous. Per germline, CDR1 SEHNR and CDR2 FQNEAQ (reference sequence). V was pared by 1 base and J by 1 base, with 10 bases between. The length of the CDR3 is 15 residues. DNA of the CDR3: TGTGCCAGCAGCTTAGAAGTCAGCATCCAAGAGACCCAGTACTTC. This gives the protein CASSLEVSIQETQYF.

The chain links TRBV7-9 to TRBJ2-4; possibly TRBD2 for D (5 bases). Germline V gene data show CDR1 as SEHNR and CDR2 as FQNEAQ (reference sequence). Trimming took 2 bases from V and 3 from J, leaving 11 bases between them. The CDR3 is 15 amino acids. CDR3 sequence (DNA): TGTGCCAGCAGCTTAAACGACGGGAACAAAAACATTCAGTACTTC. It encodes CASSLNDGNKNIQYF.

This chain uses TRBV5-1 with TRBJ2-1; 11 nucleotides agree with TRBD2. The CDR3 is made up of 16 amino acids. V lost 5 bases to trimming and J lost 7 bases; unmatched junction nucleotides: 11. Germline CDR1 is SGHRS and CDR2 is YFSETQ. The CDR3 sequence is CASSQTSGSFRNEQFF. Here the CDR3 DNA reads TGCGCCAGCAGTCAAACTAGCGGGAGTTTTAGGAATGAGCAGTTCTTC.

V is TRBV20-1 and J is TRBJ2-7; TRBD1 matches 8 bases. The CDR3 has 12 residues. Per the germline V gene, CDR1 is DFQATT and CDR2 is SNEGSKA (reference sequence). Trimming at V came to 6 bases and at J to 3 bases, leaving 4 bases not matched to a gene. DNA of the CDR3: TGCAGTGCAAACGGACAGGGCTACGAGCAGTACTTC. Translated: CSANGQGYEQYF.

The rearrangement uses TRBV20-1 and TRBJ2-3; possible D gene TRBD2, 5 bases. The CDR3 has 14 amino acids. The V gene lost 5 bases and the J gene lost 0 bases, with 12 bases spanning the gap. Germline CDR1 DFQATT, CDR2 SNEGSKA (reference sequence). CDR3 loop: CSADMRTSTDTQYF. The CDR3 region has the DNA TGCAGTGCTGATATGAGGACTAGCACAGATACGCAGTATTTT.

This chain connects TRBV4-2 to TRBJ2-7, with 7 bases fitting TRBD2. Germline CDR1 LGHNA, CDR2 YNFKEQ. There are 14 residues in the CDR3. V lost 4 bases to trimming and J lost 4 bases; unmatched junction nucleotides: 7. The CDR3 protein is CASSPLAEQYEQYF. DNA of the CDR3: TGTGCCAGCAGCCCGCTAGCGGAGCAGTACGAGCAGTACTTC.

This clonotype was seen repeatedly, ten times or more. V is TRBV4-2 and J is TRBJ2-7, with D perhaps given as TRBD1 or TRBD2 (5 bases each). CDR1 is LGHNA and CDR2 is YNFKEQ in the germline V gene. The ends were cut back, 4 bases at V and 2 bases at J, with 12 bases in the middle. The CDR3 totals 14 residues. The CDR3 DNA follows: TGTGCCAGCAGCCGGGGGACGGGGCCCTACGAGCAGTACTTC. This translates into CASSRGTGPYEQYF.

The V and J genes are TRBV12-3 or TRBV12-4 and TRBJ2-7, with D unresolved. The CDR3 contains 13 residues. V lost 6 bases, J lost 11 bases, and 20 bases lay in between. Here the CDR3 DNA reads TGTGCCAGCAGCCCGGATGGGCGCGCTAAGGAGTACTTC. It translates to CASSPDGRAKEYF.

The CDR3 DNA reads TGTGCCAGCAGTCTCTGGACAGGGGAGGTTTCAGATACGCAGTATTTT. It yields the protein CASSLWTGEVSDTQYF. V gene TRBV12-3 or TRBV12-4 combines with J gene TRBJ2-3; 9 bases fit TRBD1. This CDR3 spans 16 amino acids. The V segment lost 5 bases and the J segment 4 bases; nucleotides outside the gene matches: 10.

This chain uses TRBV7-6 with TRBJ2-1, with TRBD2 matching 14 bases. The V gene's germline CDR1 is SGHVS and CDR2 FNYEAQ. The CDR3 has 16 amino acids. With 6 bases clipped from V and 12 bases from J, the junction kept 13 bases outside the gene matches. The DNA for the CDR3 is TGTGCCAGCAGTACCCCGGGACTAGCGGGAGTTGGTGGGCAGTTCTTC. This gives the protein CASSTPGLAGVGGQFF.